These 17 T cell receptor beta chains were all obtained from the same sample, sequenced in a study of blood T cell repertoires in COVID-19. Generated by immunoSEQ multiplex PCR, the TCRdb table keeps only in-frame clones and is missing some. The sample includes over 45,000 clones, more than 60% of them seen just once. Source material: peripheral blood. Every receptor here comes from a woman aged 50 to 60 with active or convalescent COVID-19.

This clone was seen a handful of times. Other DNA sequences in the sample encode the same CDR3. The rearrangement uses TRBV10-1 and TRBJ2-3, with 8 bases that match TRBD1. V lost 6 bases, J lost 3 bases, and 2 bases stayed unmatched. The CDR3 extends over 13 amino acids. CDR1 is WNHNN, CDR2 SYGVQD, per germline (reference sequence). The DNA for the CDR3 is TGCGCCAGCAGCGGGACAGGAACAGATACGCAGTATTTT. It encodes CASSGTGTDTQYF.

This clone was found once. The V call is TRBV27, the J call TRBJ1-3, with 11 bases aligning to TRBD1. Germline assignment: CDR1 MNHEY and CDR2 SMNVEV (reference sequence). The CDR3 contains 15 residues. V dropped 6 bases and J dropped 4; count of bases not matched to a gene: 5. The CDR3 sequence: CASSYGQGAGNTIYF. The CDR3 DNA reads TGTGCCAGCAGCTACGGACAGGGGGCCGGAAACACCATATATTTT.

Details on this clone: A junction end diverges from the germline sequence, so it may reflect a read error. V and J are TRBV19 and TRBJ1-2; D might be TRBD1 (5 bases). Germline assignment: CDR1 LNHDA and CDR2 SQIVND (reference sequence). CDR3 size: 16 residues. This CDR3 is CVSSNRIDSKGYGYTF. For the CDR3, the DNA is TGTGTCAGTAGTAACCGTATTGACAGCAAGGGGTATGGCTACACCTTC.

The chain joins TRBV5-1 to TRBJ2-2; 7 nucleotides agree with TRBD2. Losses at the gene ends were 4 bases for V and 0 bases for J; bases not matched to a gene: 6. The germline CDR1 and CDR2 sequences are SGHRS and YFSETQ. CDR3 length: 16 amino acids. The CDR3 nucleotides read TGCGCCAGCAGCCCCCTTAGCGGGTCGAACACCGGGGAGCTGTTTTTT. It codes for CASSPLSGSNTGELFF.

V and J are TRBV7-2 and TRBJ2-7; D unclear. Trimming pared 2 bases from V and 3 bases from J, leaving 11 bases between. There are 14 residues in the CDR3. CDR1 SGHTA and CDR2 FQGNSA come from the germline V gene. The CDR3 protein is CASSLSNPRYEQYF. The CDR3 bases are TGTGCCAGCAGCTTATCGAACCCGCGCTACGAGCAGTACTTC.

J is TRBJ1-5 and V is TRBV2, with 7 positions matching TRBD1. The V gene's germline CDR1 is SNHLY and CDR2 FYNNEI. V lost 4 bases and J lost 4; bases outside the gene matches: 4. CDR3 size: 14 residues. CDR3 bases: TGTGCCAGCAGTGGGACAGGTTATAATCAGCCCCAGCATTTT. Its translation is CASSGTGYNQPQHF.

The V call is TRBV7-9, the J call TRBJ2-2; the match to TRBD2 covers 11 bases. The ends lost 6 bases at V and 2 bases at J; junction bases unmatched: 8. The CDR3 is 17 residues long. Germline CDR1 is SEHNR and CDR2 is FQNEAQ (reference sequence). The CDR3 DNA follows: TGTGCCAGCAGACAGGGACTAGCGGAACGTAACACCGGGGAGCTGTTTTTT. Its protein product is CASRQGLAERNTGELFF.

This clone has just a few counts. This chain links TRBV2 with TRBJ2-7; 13 bases fit TRBD2. The CDR3 covers 15 residues. Germline CDR1 SNHLY, CDR2 FYNNEI. The V segment lost 6 bases and the J segment 0 bases; nucleotides outside the gene matches: 2. The CDR3 DNA is TGTGCCAGCAGGGGACTAGCGGGAAACTCCTACGAGCAGTACTTC. Its protein is CASRGLAGNSYEQYF.

This rearrangement joins TRBV18 to TRBJ2-1, with 14 bases matching TRBD2. Germline V gene sequence: CDR1 KGHSH, CDR2 LQKENI. V lost 2 bases and J lost 4; bases outside the gene matches: 19. There are 22 residues in the CDR3. This CDR3 reads CASSPGTSGRIVEGLVYNEQFF. CDR3 DNA: TGTGCCAGCTCACCAGGGACTAGCGGGAGAATTGTGGAGGGATTGGTATACAATGAGCAGTTCTTC.

The chain has TRBV19 and TRBJ2-2, with D uncertain. The V gene's germline CDR1 is LNHDA and CDR2 SQIVND (reference sequence). The CDR3 loop spans 13 amino acids. Trimming shortened V by 5 bases and J by 6 bases, and 10 bases separated the two germline ends. CDR3 sequence: CASSVVSAGELFF. The CDR3 bases are TGTGCCAGTAGTGTTGTATCTGCCGGGGAGCTGTTTTTT.

The rearrangement links TRBV2 to TRBJ2-2, with TRBD2 identical over 8 bases. Germline assignment: CDR1 SNHLY and CDR2 FYNNEI. Trimming cost V 7 bases and J 6 bases; bases outside gene matches: 7. The CDR3 contains 14 residues. The chain's CDR3 is CASISGLAPGELFF. The CDR3 DNA reads TGTGCCAGCATTTCAGGACTAGCCCCCGGGGAGCTGTTTTTT.

The J gene is TRBJ2-1, the V gene TRBV5-1, with 7 bases fitting TRBD2. After removal of 1 base from V and 0 bases from J, the junction contained 13 bases not matched to a gene. This CDR3 is built from 19 residues. Germline values: CDR1 SGHRS, CDR2 YFSETQ. The CDR3 nucleotides read TGCGCCAGCAGCTTGCAACCGGGGAGGGTGGGAACCTCCTACAATGAGCAGTTCTTC. The encoded protein is CASSLQPGRVGTSYNEQFF.

This chain connects TRBV24-1 to TRBJ2-3; 8 bases are a match to TRBD2. Germline V gene data show CDR1 as KGHDR and CDR2 as SFDVKD. The V segment lost 5 bases and the J segment 5 bases; nucleotides outside the gene matches: 11. There are 16 residues in the CDR3. DNA for the CDR3: TGTGCCACCAGTGTCGGGACGGGAGGGTTTGGAGATACGCAGTATTTT. It encodes CATSVGTGGFGDTQYF.

This chain links TRBV9 with TRBJ2-2; 8 nucleotides align to TRBD2. Trimming cost V 3 bases and J 4 bases; bases outside gene matches: 14. The CDR3 spans 18 residues. Germline CDR1 reads SGDLS; CDR2 reads YYNGEE. CDR3 nucleotides: TGTGCCAGCAGCGGAGGTAGCGGGACCCAACCCTTCACCGGGGAGCTGTTTTTT. Translation gives CASSGGSGTQPFTGELFF.

This chain uses TRBV5-1 with TRBJ1-2, with D possibly being TRBD1 (6 bases). Trimming took 2 bases from V and 9 from J, leaving 14 bases between them. The CDR3 length is 13 residues. Germline CDR1 and CDR2: SGHRS and YFSETQ. CDR3 region: CASSLGGSDRYTF. The CDR3 nucleotides are TGCGCCAGCAGCTTAGGGGGTTCGGATCGCTACACCTTC.

The V gene is TRBV18, the J gene TRBJ1-1; TRBD1 aligns across 7 bases. Germline trimming cut 4 bases from V and 3 bases from J; bases unmatched to any gene: 8. The CDR3 length is 15 residues. Germline values: CDR1 KGHSH, CDR2 LQKENI. The CDR3 bases are TGTGCCAGCTCACTGAGGACAGGAGGCGACACTGAAGCTTTCTTT. It translates to CASSLRTGGDTEAFF.

This clone was seen more than once but under ten times. The chain is built from TRBV7-2 and TRBJ2-3; 7 nucleotides agree with TRBD1. This CDR3 comprises 15 residues. CDR1 is SGHTA and CDR2 is FQGNSA in the germline V gene. V trimming: 3 bases; J trimming: 3 bases; junction bases outside the gene matches: 6. In nucleotides, the CDR3 is TGTGCCAGCAGCTTCAGGGGGTCCTCTACAGATACGCAGTATTTT. It encodes CASSFRGSSTDTQYF. Full variable domain (rest looked up from reference TRBV7-2 and TRBJ2-3): GAGVSQSPSNKVTEKGKDVELRCDPISGHTALYWYRQSLGQGLEFLIYFQGNSAPDKSGLPSDRFSAERTGGSVSTLTIQRTQQEDSAVYLCASSFRGSSTDTQYFGPGTRLTVL.